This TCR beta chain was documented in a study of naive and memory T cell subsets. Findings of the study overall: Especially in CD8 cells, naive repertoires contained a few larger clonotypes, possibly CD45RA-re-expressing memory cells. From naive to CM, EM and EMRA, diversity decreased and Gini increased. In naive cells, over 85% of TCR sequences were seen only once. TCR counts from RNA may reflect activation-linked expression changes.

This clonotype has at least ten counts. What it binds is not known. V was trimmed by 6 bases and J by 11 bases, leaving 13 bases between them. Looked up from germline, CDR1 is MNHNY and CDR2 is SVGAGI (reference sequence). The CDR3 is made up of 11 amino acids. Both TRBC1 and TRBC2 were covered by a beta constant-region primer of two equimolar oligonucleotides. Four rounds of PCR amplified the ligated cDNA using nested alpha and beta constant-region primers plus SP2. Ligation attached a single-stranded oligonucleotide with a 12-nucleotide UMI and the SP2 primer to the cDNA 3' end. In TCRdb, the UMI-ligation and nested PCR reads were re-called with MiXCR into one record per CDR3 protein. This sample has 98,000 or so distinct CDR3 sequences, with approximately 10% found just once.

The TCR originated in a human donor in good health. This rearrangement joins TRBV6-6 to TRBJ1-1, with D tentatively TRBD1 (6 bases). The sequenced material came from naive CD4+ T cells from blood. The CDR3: CASSNTGWAFF. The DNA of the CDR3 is TGTGCCAGCAGCAACACAGGGTGGGCTTTCTTT.